These 21 T cell receptor beta chains were all obtained from the same sample, sequenced in a study of spatial heterogeneity in lung cancer (dated by TCRdb to about 2019). In light of the paper, this sample's time point label describes: blood at routine non-recurrence follow-up after resection. For TCR sequencing, whole RNA was extracted from tumor and nontumor lung tissue, or from cryopreserved PBMC samples, and no cell sorting was done. Library preparation used 5' RACE. The sequencing machine was a NextSeq 500. TCRdb cleaned the public reads at Q25 with fastp, built clones with MiXCR and kept in-frame beta chains. Every CDR3 protein is listed once, alongside the most common genes and DNA of its rows. Across this sample there are around 110,000 distinct CDR3 sequences, with over 9% seen only once. The ten top clones hold approximately 15% of the sample. The source material was PBMCs, sampled at follow-up. The receptors come from a male donor with early-stage non-small cell lung cancer.

This clonotype was seen at least ten times. The CDR3 loop is CASSFTNAQETQYF. The CDR3 DNA reads as TGCGCCAGCAGCTTCACCAACGCGCAAGAGACCCAGTACTTC. V usage is TRBV5-1 and J usage is TRBJ2-5; D not certain. CDR3 length equals 14 residues. The germline V gene encodes CDR1 SGHRS and CDR2 YFSETQ. Trimming took 2 bases from V and 2 from J, leaving 10 bases between them.

The V gene is TRBV7-9, the J gene TRBJ2-7; D remains unclear. The CDR3 covers 14 residues. CDR1 is SEHNR, CDR2 FQNEAQ, per germline (reference sequence). V lost 5 bases and J lost 8, with 19 bases in between. The CDR3 DNA follows: TGTGCCAGCAGCCCCGAATTTTCAACCCGGCAGCAGTACTTC. It encodes CASSPEFSTRQQYF.

This clonotype was seen a handful of times. This sequence joins TRBV28 and TRBJ2-7; D is perhaps TRBD1 (5 bases). Germline V gene sequence: CDR1 MDHEN, CDR2 SYDVKM. CDR3 size: 13 residues. The V and J ends lost 5 bases and 5 bases respectively, with 13 bases between them. The CDR3 coding sequence is TGTGCCAGCAGTCAAACCCTAGGGGACGAGCAGTACTTC. Protein: CASSQTLGDEQYF.

The chain is built from TRBV6-5 and TRBJ1-1, with D tentatively TRBD1 (6 bases). CDR1 and CDR2 (germline): MNHEY, SVGAGI. CDR3 length equals 16 residues. The ends were cut back, 9 bases at V and 3 bases at J, with 23 bases in the middle. CDR3 DNA: TGTGCCAGTCTTAAGAGGGGGATTTTCGGTTACACTGAAGCTTTCTTT. It yields the protein CASLKRGIFGYTEAFF.

The chain joins TRBV27 to TRBJ1-6; D possibly corresponds to TRBD1 (5 bases). This CDR3 spans 15 amino acids. The germline V gene encodes CDR1 MNHEY and CDR2 SMNVEV (reference sequence). Trimming shortened V by 2 bases and J by 5 bases, and 10 bases separated the two germline ends. The CDR3 reads CASSLNQGHNSPLHF. The CDR3 region has the DNA TGTGCCAGCAGTTTAAATCAGGGCCATAATTCACCCCTCCACTTT.

This clonotype occurred many times. This chain uses TRBV18 with TRBJ2-3, with 10 bases identical to TRBD1. Germline V gives CDR1 KGHSH, CDR2 LQKENI. This CDR3 region has 16 residues. V gave up 6 bases and J gave up 2 bases; unmatched junction bases: 8. CDR3 sequence: CASSARQGADTDTQYF. In DNA form, the CDR3 reads TGTGCCAGCTCCGCACGACAGGGGGCAGACACAGATACGCAGTATTTT.

This clonotype occurred a few times. The chain employs TRBV12-3 or TRBV12-4 and TRBJ1-5; maybe TRBD1 (6 bases). The CDR3 sequence is 13 residues long. The germline V and J ends were trimmed by 6 bases and 6 bases, with 12 bases remaining between them. CDR3 sequence (DNA): TGTGCCAGCAGACAGGGTTTCGCTCAGCCCCAGCATTTT. It encodes CASRQGFAQPQHF.

The chain has TRBV7-3 and TRBJ2-3; D is unclear. The germline V gene encodes CDR1 SGHTA and CDR2 FQGTGA. This CDR3 region has 13 residues. Trimming stripped 2 bases from V and 4 bases from J, with 7 bases between. CDR3 amino acids: CASSLAISDTQYF. CDR3 DNA sequence: TGTGCCAGCAGCTTAGCTATATCAGATACGCAGTATTTT.

This clonotype was detected only a few times. This chain uses TRBV7-9 with TRBJ2-5; a weak D match, TRBD1 (6 bases). Per the germline V gene, CDR1 is SEHNR and CDR2 is FQNEAQ (reference sequence). The CDR3 length is 15 residues. Trimming stripped 1 base from V and 0 bases from J, with 9 bases between. CDR3 protein: CASSLVGHHQETQYF. In nucleotides, the CDR3 is TGTGCCAGCAGCTTAGTGGGACACCACCAAGAGACCCAGTACTTC.

This clonotype was observed many times. V usage is TRBV28 and J usage is TRBJ2-3; 7 nucleotides line up with TRBD1. Germline lookup yields CDR1 MDHEN and CDR2 SYDVKM. V lost 4 bases, J lost 0 bases, and 1 base stayed unmatched. The CDR3 covers 14 residues. The CDR3 region is CASSSGQSTDTQYF. Here the CDR3 DNA reads TGTGCCAGCAGTTCGGGACAGAGCACAGATACGCAGTATTTT.

Comment on this clonotype: This could be a read error, since a much larger clone is one nucleotide away. This chain connects TRBV5-1 to TRBJ2-5; 8 positions match TRBD1. This CDR3 is built from 14 residues. CDR1 SGHRS and CDR2 YFSETQ come from the germline V gene. CDR3 in amino acids: CVSSPRQGQETQYF. Here the CDR3 DNA reads TGCGTCAGCAGCCCCAGACAGGGGCAAGAGACCCAGTACTTC.

This clonotype is a singleton in its sample. J is TRBJ2-7 and V is TRBV28; D is unclear. The germline V and J ends were trimmed by 5 bases and 1 base, with 6 bases remaining between them. This CDR3 comprises 12 residues. Germline V CDR1 and CDR2: MDHEN, SYDVKM. In DNA, the CDR3 is TGTGCCAGCAGTAGGTTTTCCTACGAGCAGTACTTC. Amino acids: CASSRFSYEQYF.

This clonotype has at least ten counts. The chain couples TRBV20-1 to TRBJ1-1; D is ambiguous. Trimming removed 3 bases from V and 0 bases from J, with 8 bases in between. The CDR3 is made up of 13 amino acids. Germline V lookup: CDR1 DFQATT, CDR2 SNEGSKA (reference sequence). This chain's CDR3 is CSASGVMNTEAFF. For the CDR3, the DNA is TGCAGTGCTAGCGGGGTCATGAACACTGAAGCTTTCTTT.

This clonotype has at least ten counts. The J gene is TRBJ2-2, the V gene TRBV5-1, with D tentatively TRBD1 (6 bases). V lost 4 bases and J 3 bases, leaving 10 bases between the germline ends. CDR3 length: 14 residues. Germline lookup yields CDR1 SGHRS and CDR2 YFSETQ. CDR3 coding DNA: TGCGCCAGCAGCCTGCGGACAGACACCGGGGAGCTGTTTTTT. Residues: CASSLRTDTGELFF.

This rearrangement joins TRBV7-2 to TRBJ2-1; 14 bases agree with TRBD2. Germline-derived CDR1 and CDR2 are SGHTA and FQGNSA. This CDR3 is built from 16 residues. V lost 5 bases, J lost 10 bases, and 10 bases stayed unmatched. The CDR3 nucleotides are TGTGCCAGCAGCCCTCGGACTAGCGGGGGGTCCAGGGAGCAGTTCTTC. This encodes CASSPRTSGGSREQFF.

In its sample, this clonotype was seen many times. The chain joins TRBV5-4 to TRBJ2-5, with 11 bases aligning to TRBD2. V lost 4 bases, J lost 2 bases, and 4 bases stayed unmatched. Germline CDR1 and CDR2: SGHNT and YYREEE (reference sequence). This CDR3 region has 15 residues. CDR3 in amino acids: CASSRTSGGQETQYF. The CDR3 nucleotides are TGTGCCAGCAGCCGAACTAGCGGGGGACAAGAGACCCAGTACTTC.

J is TRBJ1-2 and V is TRBV11-2; possibly TRBD1 for D (5 bases). V was clipped by 5 bases and J by 4 bases, with 11 bases between them. The germline gives CDR1 SGHAT, CDR2 FQNNGV. The CDR3 totals 13 residues. The CDR3: CASSTGRSYGYTF. In nucleotides, the CDR3 is TGTGCCAGCAGCACGGGACGGAGCTATGGCTACACCTTC.

This clonotype was counted ten times or more. The rearrangement uses TRBV12-3 or TRBV12-4 and TRBJ1-2; 7 nucleotides line up with TRBD1. The CDR3 length is 15 residues. J was trimmed by 5 bases and V by 3 bases; bases with no gene match: 9. The CDR3 DNA is TGTGCCAGCAGTTTTCTACAGGGGCAGGGGTATGGCTACACCTTC. Translated, it gives CASSFLQGQGYGYTF.

The chain has TRBV2 and TRBJ1-2; 9 bases are a match to TRBD1. Germline values: CDR1 SNHLY, CDR2 FYNNEI. The CDR3 consists of 14 residues. The junction had 8 bases not matched to a gene; V was cut back by 8 bases and J by 4 bases. CDR3 in amino acids: CASRSDRGLYGYTF. CDR3 sequence (DNA): TGTGCCAGCCGCTCGGACAGGGGACTCTATGGCTACACCTTC.

This clonotype was detected ten times or more. The J gene is TRBJ2-7, the V gene TRBV20-1, with TRBD1 matching over 7 bases. The ends lost 5 bases at V and 0 bases at J; junction bases unmatched: 10. There are 15 residues in the CDR3. Germline V lookup: CDR1 DFQATT, CDR2 SNEGSKA (reference sequence). CDR3 loop: CSALWTGPSSYEQYF. CDR3 in DNA: TGCAGTGCTTTATGGACAGGTCCGAGCTCCTACGAGCAGTACTTC.

This clonotype was seen repeatedly, ten times or more. The chain combines TRBV24-1 with TRBJ1-5; D gene uncertain. The germline V gene encodes CDR1 KGHDR and CDR2 SFDVKD. Trimming shortened V by 5 bases and J by 11 bases, and 12 bases separated the two germline ends. The CDR3 covers 12 residues. CDR3 bases: TGTGCCACCAGTGTGGTGGGAGGCTCCCAGCATTTT. It is translated as CATSVVGGSQHF.